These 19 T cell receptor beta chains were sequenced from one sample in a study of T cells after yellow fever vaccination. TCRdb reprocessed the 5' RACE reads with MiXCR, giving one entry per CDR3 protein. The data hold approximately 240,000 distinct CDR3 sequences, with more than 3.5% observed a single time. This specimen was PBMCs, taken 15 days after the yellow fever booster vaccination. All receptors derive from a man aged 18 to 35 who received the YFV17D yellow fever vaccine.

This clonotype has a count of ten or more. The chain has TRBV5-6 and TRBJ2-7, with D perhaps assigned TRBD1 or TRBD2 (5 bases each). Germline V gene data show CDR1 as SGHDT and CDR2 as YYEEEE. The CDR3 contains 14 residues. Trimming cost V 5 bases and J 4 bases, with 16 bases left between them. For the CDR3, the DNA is TGTGCCAGCAGAGTGACCGGGACCGGATACGAGCAGTACGTC. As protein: CASRVTGTGYEQYV.

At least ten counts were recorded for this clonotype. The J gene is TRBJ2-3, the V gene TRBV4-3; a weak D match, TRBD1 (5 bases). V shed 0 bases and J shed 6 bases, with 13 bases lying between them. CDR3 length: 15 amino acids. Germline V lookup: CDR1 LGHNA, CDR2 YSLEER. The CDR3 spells CASSQESRQGDTQYF. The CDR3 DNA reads TGCGCCAGCAGCCAAGAAAGCAGGCAGGGCGATACGCAGTATTTT.

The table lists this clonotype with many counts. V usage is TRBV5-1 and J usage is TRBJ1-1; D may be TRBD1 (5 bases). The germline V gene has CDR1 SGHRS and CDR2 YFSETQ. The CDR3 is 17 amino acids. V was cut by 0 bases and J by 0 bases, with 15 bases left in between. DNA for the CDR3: TGCGCCAGCAGCTTGGCCGCCGGGGACCCGATGAACACTGAAGCTTTCTTT. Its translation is CASSLAAGDPMNTEAFF.

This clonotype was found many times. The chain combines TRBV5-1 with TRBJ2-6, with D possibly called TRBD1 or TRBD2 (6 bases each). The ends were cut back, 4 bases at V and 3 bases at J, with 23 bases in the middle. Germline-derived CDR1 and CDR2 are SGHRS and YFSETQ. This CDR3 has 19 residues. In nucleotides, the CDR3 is TGCGCCAGCAGCGGTGCTTCTGGGGGGCCGGGTAGTGGGGCCAACGTCCTGACTTTC. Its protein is CASSGASGGPGSGANVLTF.

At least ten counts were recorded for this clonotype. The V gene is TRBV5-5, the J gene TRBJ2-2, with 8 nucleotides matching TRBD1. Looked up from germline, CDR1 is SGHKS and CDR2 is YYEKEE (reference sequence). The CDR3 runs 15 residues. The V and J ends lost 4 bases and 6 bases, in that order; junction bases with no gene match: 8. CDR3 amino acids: CASSLGQGRAGELFF. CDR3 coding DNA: TGTGCCAGCAGCCTCGGACAGGGAAGGGCCGGGGAGCTGTTTTTT.

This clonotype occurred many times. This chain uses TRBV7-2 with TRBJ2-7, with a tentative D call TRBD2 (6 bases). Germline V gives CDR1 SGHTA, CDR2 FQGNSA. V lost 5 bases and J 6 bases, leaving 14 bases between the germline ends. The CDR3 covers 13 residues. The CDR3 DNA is TGTGCCAGCAGCCCTCAGCAGGAGGGCGAGCAGTACTTC. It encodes CASSPQQEGEQYF. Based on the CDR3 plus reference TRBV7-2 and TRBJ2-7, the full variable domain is GAGVSQSPSNKVTEKGKDVELRCDPISGHTALYWYRQSLGQGLEFLIYFQGNSAPDKSGLPSDRFSAERTGGSVSTLTIQRTQQEDSAVYLCASSPQQEGEQYFGPGTRLTVT.

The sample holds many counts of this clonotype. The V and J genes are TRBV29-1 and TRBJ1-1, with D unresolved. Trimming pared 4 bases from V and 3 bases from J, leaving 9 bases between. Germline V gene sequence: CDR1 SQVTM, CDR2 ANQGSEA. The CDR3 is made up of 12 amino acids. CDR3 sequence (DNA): TGCAGCGTTGGAAACCTGGACACTGAAGCTTTCTTT. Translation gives CSVGNLDTEAFF.

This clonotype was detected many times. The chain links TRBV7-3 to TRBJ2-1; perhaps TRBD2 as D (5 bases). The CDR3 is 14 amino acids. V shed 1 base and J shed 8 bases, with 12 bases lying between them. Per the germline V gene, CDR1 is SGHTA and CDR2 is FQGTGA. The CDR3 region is CASSLSLDGDEQFF. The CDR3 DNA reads TGTGCCAGCAGCTTAAGTCTAGACGGGGATGAGCAGTTCTTC.

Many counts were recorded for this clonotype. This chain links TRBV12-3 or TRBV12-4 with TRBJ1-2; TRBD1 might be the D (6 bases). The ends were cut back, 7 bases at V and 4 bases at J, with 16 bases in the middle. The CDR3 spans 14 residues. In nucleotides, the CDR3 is TGTGCCAGCATTGGGGTGGGGGCGTTCTATGGCTACACCTTC. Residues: CASIGVGAFYGYTF.

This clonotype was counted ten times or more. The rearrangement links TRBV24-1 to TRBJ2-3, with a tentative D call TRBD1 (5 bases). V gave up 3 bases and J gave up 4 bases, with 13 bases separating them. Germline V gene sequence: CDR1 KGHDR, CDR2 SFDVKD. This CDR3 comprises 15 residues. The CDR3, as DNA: TGTGCCACCAGTGATCCGACTGACAGATCAGATACGCAGTATTTT. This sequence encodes CATSDPTDRSDTQYF.

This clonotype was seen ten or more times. The CDR3 nucleotides read TGTGCCAGCTGCGGGGATCTCGGAAACACCATATATTTT. Translated: CASCGDLGNTIYF. V gene TRBV2 combines with J gene TRBJ1-3; D not resolved. This CDR3 spans 13 amino acids. The V and J ends lost 8 bases and 4 bases respectively, with 12 bases between them. The germline CDR1 and CDR2 sequences are SNHLY and FYNNEI.

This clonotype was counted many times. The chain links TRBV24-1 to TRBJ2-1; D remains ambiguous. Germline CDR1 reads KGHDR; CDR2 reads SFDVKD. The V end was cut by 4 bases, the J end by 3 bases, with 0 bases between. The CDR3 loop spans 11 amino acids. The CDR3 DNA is TGTGCCACCAGTGACTACAATGAGCAGTTCTTC. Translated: CATSDYNEQFF.

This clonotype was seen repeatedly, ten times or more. CDR3 in amino acids: CASSPPRQGGETQYF. CDR3 sequence (DNA): TGTGCCAGCAGTCCCCCCCGACAGGGGGGCGAGACCCAGTACTTC. The rearrangement links TRBV25-1 to TRBJ2-5; 9 bases line up with TRBD1. This CDR3 region has 15 residues. CDR1 and CDR2 (germline): MGHDK, SYGVNS. After removal of 5 bases from V and 5 bases from J, the junction contained 9 bases not matched to a gene.

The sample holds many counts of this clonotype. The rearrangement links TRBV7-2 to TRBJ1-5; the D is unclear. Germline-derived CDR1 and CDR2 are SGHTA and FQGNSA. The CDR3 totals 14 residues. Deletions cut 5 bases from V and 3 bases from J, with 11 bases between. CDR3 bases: TGTGCCAGCAGCGCGGACGGTAACAATCAGCCCCAGCATTTT. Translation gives CASSADGNNQPQHF.

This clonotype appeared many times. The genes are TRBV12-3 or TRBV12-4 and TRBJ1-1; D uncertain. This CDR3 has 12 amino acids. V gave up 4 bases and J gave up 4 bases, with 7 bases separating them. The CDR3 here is CASSSFSTEAFF. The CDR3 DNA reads TGTGCCAGCAGTTCCTTCTCCACTGAAGCTTTCTTT.

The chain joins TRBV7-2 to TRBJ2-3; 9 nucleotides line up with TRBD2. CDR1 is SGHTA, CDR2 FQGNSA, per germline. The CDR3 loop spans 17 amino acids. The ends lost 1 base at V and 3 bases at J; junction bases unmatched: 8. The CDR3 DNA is TGTGCCAGCAGCTTAGTAGCAGCGGGGGGTGGAACAGATACGCAGTATTTT. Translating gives CASSLVAAGGGTDTQYF.

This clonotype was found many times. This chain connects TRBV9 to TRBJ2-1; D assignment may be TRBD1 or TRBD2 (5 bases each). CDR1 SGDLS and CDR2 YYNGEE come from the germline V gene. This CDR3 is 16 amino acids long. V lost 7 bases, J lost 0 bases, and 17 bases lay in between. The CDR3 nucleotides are TGTGCCAGCGGCAAATGGGACCAGAGCTCCTACAATGAGCAGTTCTTC. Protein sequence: CASGKWDQSSYNEQFF.

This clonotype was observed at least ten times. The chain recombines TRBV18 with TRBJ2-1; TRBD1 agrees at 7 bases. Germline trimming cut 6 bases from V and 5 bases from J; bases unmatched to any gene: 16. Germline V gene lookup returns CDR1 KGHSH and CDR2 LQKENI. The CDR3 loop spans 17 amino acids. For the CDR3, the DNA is TGTGCCAGCTCCCCAAAATGGGGAACAGGGGTCGACAATGAGCAGTTCTTC. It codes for CASSPKWGTGVDNEQFF.

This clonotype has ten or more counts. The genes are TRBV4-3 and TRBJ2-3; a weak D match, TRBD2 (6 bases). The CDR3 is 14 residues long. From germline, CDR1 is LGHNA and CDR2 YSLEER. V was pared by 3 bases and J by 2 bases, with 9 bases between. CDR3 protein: CASSQRGYTDTQYF. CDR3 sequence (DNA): TGCGCCAGCAGCCAGCGGGGCTACACAGATACGCAGTATTTT.